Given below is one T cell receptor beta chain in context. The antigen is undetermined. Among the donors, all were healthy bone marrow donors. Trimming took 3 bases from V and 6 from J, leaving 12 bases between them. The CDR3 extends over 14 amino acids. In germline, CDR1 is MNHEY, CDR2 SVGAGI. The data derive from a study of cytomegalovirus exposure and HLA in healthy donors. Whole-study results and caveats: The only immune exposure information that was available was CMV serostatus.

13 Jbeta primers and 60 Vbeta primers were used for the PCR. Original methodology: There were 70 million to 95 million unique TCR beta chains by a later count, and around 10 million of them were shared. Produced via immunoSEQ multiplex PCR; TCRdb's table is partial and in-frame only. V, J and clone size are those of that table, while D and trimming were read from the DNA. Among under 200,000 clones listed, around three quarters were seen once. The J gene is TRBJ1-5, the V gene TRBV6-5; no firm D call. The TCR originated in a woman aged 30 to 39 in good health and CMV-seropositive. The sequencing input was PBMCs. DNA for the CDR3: TGTGCCAGCAGTTATACCAATCGGGGTCAGCCCCAGCATTTT. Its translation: CASSYTNRGQPQHF.